This TCR beta chain was profiled in a study of T cell responses to AZD1222 COVID-19 vaccine. Between the trimmed V and J ends, which lost 0 bases and 4 bases, there was a span of 12 bases. The CDR3 has 14 amino acids. Germline assignment: CDR1 SQVTM and CDR2 ANQGSEA. Repertoires were generated with immunoSEQ multiplex PCR, while TCRdb's copy carries only in-frame clones and drops some. Of about 180,000 clones in the sample, roughly 92% were seen once. The receptor was derived from an adult in good health. The chain combines TRBV29-1 with TRBJ1-1; tentative D call: TRBD1 (5 bases). Specimen: peripheral blood, collected on day 0 of AZD1222 vaccination. The CDR3 DNA sequence: TGCAGCGTTGAAGATAGGGGCCTGGGCACTGAAGCTTTCTTT. Protein sequence: CSVEDRGLGTEAFF.